These 20 T cell receptor beta chains were all obtained from the same sample, sequenced in a study of blood T cell repertoires in COVID-19. Using immunoSEQ multiplex PCR, the repertoire was profiled, and TCRdb retains in-frame clones only, with some absent. The table lists around 270,000 clones, 70% to 90% of them singletons. The specimen was peripheral blood. The receptors here all came from a woman aged 45-65 years with acute or convalescent COVID-19.

The gene calls are TRBV30 and TRBJ2-7; 9 bases fit TRBD2. The J segment lost 4 bases and the V segment lost 0 bases, leaving 7 bases of the junction unmatched. This CDR3 contains 15 residues. The V gene's germline CDR1 is GTSNPN and CDR2 SVGIG (reference sequence). CDR3 in amino acids: CAWSVPGLARYEQYF. The CDR3 nucleotides read TGTGCCTGGAGTGTACCTGGACTAGCGAGGTACGAGCAGTACTTC.

This chain joins TRBV10-3 and TRBJ1-1, with D maybe TRBD1 (5 bases). V lost 2 bases, J lost 7 bases, and 11 bases lay in between. This CDR3 has 13 amino acids. Per the germline V gene, CDR1 is ENHRY and CDR2 is SYGVKD. The CDR3 DNA sequence: TGTGCCATCAGTGAGGGACAAATACTTGAAGCTTTCTTT. Residues: CAISEGQILEAFF.

This chain connects TRBV9 to TRBJ2-1; 12 bases map to TRBD1. The germline V gene encodes CDR1 SGDLS and CDR2 YYNGEE. This CDR3 spans 14 amino acids. The junction had 1 base not matched to a gene; V was cut back by 2 bases and J by 7 bases. The CDR3 loop reads CASSVGQGANEQFF. CDR3 nucleotides: TGTGCCAGCAGCGTGGGACAGGGGGCGAATGAGCAGTTCTTC. Combining the CDR3 with reference TRBV9 and TRBJ2-1 gives the whole variable domain DSGVTQTPKHLITATGQRVTLRCSPRSGDLSVYWYQQSLDQGLQFLIQYYNGEERAKGNILERFSAQQFPDLHSELNLSSLELGDSALYFCASSVGQGANEQFFGPGTRLTVL.

This chain links TRBV12-3 or TRBV12-4 with TRBJ2-7; D ambiguous. There are 13 residues in the CDR3. V was cut by 6 bases and J by 1 base, with 10 bases left in between. The CDR3 region is CASSPQFSYEQYF. Written as DNA, the CDR3 is TGTGCCAGCAGCCCCCAGTTTTCCTACGAGCAGTACTTC.

This clone occurred once. This chain links TRBV25-1 with TRBJ2-5; TRBD2 aligns across 8 bases. CDR1 and CDR2 (germline): MGHDK, SYGVNS. J gave up 4 bases and V 6 bases, and 1 base lay outside the gene matches. CDR3 length equals 12 residues. This CDR3 is CASSLAGETQYF. The CDR3 nucleotides read TGTGCCAGCAGCCTAGCGGGAGAGACCCAGTACTTC.

This chain connects TRBV27 to TRBJ2-1; 7 nucleotides line up with TRBD1. This CDR3 region has 15 residues. Germline CDR1 and CDR2: MNHEY and SMNVEV (reference sequence). The V segment lost 5 bases and the J segment 6 bases; nucleotides outside the gene matches: 10. CDR3 sequence reads: CASSTPDRTSNEQFF. The CDR3 DNA is TGTGCCAGCAGTACTCCGGACAGGACCTCCAATGAGCAGTTCTTC.

This clone was seen only once. This rearrangement joins TRBV28 to TRBJ2-1, with D maybe TRBD2 (5 bases). Per germline, CDR1 MDHEN and CDR2 SYDVKM. Trimming pared 5 bases from V and 6 bases from J, leaving 17 bases between. The CDR3 contains 15 residues. The CDR3 protein is CASSPYPGLANEQFF. CDR3 DNA: TGTGCCAGCAGTCCCTACCCCGGGCTAGCCAATGAGCAGTTCTTC. The full variable domain, with the rest looked up from reference TRBV28 and TRBJ2-1, is DVKVTQSSRYLVKRTGEKVFLECVQDMDHENMFWYRQDPGLGLRLIYFSYDVKMKEKGDIPEGYSVSREKKERFSLILESASTNQTSMYLCASSPYPGLANEQFFGPGTRLTVL.

The gene calls are TRBV19 and TRBJ2-3; 12 positions agree with TRBD2. J gave up 4 bases and V 4 bases, and 12 bases lay outside the gene matches. In germline, CDR1 is LNHDA, CDR2 SQIVND (reference sequence). The CDR3 covers 18 residues. As DNA, the CDR3 is TGTGCCAGTAGTAGCCTAGCGGGAGGGCCGTTCGGCGCAGATACGCAGTATTTT. It encodes CASSSLAGGPFGADTQYF.

The CDR3 spells CSASRNQGGTEAFF. In DNA form, the CDR3 reads TGCAGTGCTAGTCGAAATCAGGGGGGCACTGAAGCTTTCTTT. The chain carries TRBV20-1 and TRBJ1-1; 7 nucleotides agree with TRBD1. CDR3 length: 14 residues. The V segment lost 3 bases and the J segment 4 bases; nucleotides outside the gene matches: 8. In germline, CDR1 is DFQATT, CDR2 SNEGSKA (reference sequence).

The chain employs TRBV6-5 and TRBJ2-1; 7 nucleotides align to TRBD1. Germline V lookup: CDR1 MNHEY, CDR2 SVGAGI. The CDR3 covers 14 residues. After removal of 5 bases from V and 8 bases from J, the junction contained 9 bases not matched to a gene. CDR3 coding DNA: TGTGCCAGCAGTAGAGGGGGCCCCCCCGATGAGCAGTTCTTC. Translated: CASSRGGPPDEQFF.

V and J are TRBV5-1 and TRBJ2-1; D possibly corresponds to TRBD2 (5 bases). Per the germline V gene, CDR1 is SGHRS and CDR2 is YFSETQ. V lost 0 bases, J lost 0 bases, and 7 bases lay in between. The CDR3 has 15 residues. CDR3 sequence (DNA): TGCGCCAGCAGCTTGGAGGGAGTCTCCTACAATGAGCAGTTCTTC. It specifies CASSLEGVSYNEQFF.

The chain employs TRBV12-3 or TRBV12-4 and TRBJ2-1; 8 nucleotides align to TRBD2. With V trimmed by 7 bases and J by 5 bases, 4 bases remained unmatched. The CDR3 has 13 amino acids. CDR3 region: CASMREAHNEQFF. CDR3 bases: TGTGCCAGCATGCGGGAGGCCCACAATGAGCAGTTCTTC.

This chain joins TRBV24-1 and TRBJ2-1; TRBD2 matches 14 bases. Germline V CDR1 and CDR2: KGHDR, SFDVKD. The junction had 10 bases not matched to a gene; V was cut back by 1 base and J by 6 bases. The CDR3 is 19 amino acids. The CDR3 spells CATSDFKGLAGEGSNEQFF. DNA of the CDR3: TGTGCCACCAGTGATTTTAAGGGACTAGCGGGAGAAGGAAGCAATGAGCAGTTCTTC.

The V call is TRBV27, the J call TRBJ2-1, with D perhaps TRBD2 (5 bases). CDR1 MNHEY and CDR2 SMNVEV come from the germline V gene (reference sequence). The V end lost 7 bases, the J end lost 6 bases, and 19 bases lay between the germline ends. CDR3 length equals 15 residues. DNA of the CDR3: TGTGCCAGCAAATCTCTCGGGGAAGGGCGCAATGAGCAGTTCTTC. Translation: CASKSLGEGRNEQFF.

In DNA form, the CDR3 reads TGTGCCAGCAGCCAACAAAATTCACCCCTCCACTTT. It specifies CASSQQNSPLHF. This chain connects TRBV6-5 to TRBJ1-6; no clear D gene. Germline CDR1 reads MNHEY; CDR2 reads SVGAGI. V was pared by 6 bases and J by 7 bases, with 7 bases between. The CDR3 sequence is 12 residues long.

The V call is TRBV5-4, the J call TRBJ2-7; 9 bases agree with TRBD2. This CDR3 has 15 residues. CDR1 and CDR2 (germline): SGHNT, YYREEE (reference sequence). V lost 0 bases to trimming and J lost 0 bases; unmatched junction nucleotides: 1. The CDR3 spells CASSLGGRGSYEQYF. The CDR3 coding sequence is TGTGCCAGCAGCTTGGGCGGGAGGGGCTCCTACGAGCAGTACTTC.

The rearrangement links TRBV5-6 to TRBJ1-1; D is undetermined. CDR3 length: 14 residues. Germline CDR1 SGHDT, CDR2 YYEEEE. The V gene lost 4 bases and the J gene lost 3 bases, with 13 bases spanning the gap. The CDR3 is CASSVTIPYTEAFF. CDR3 coding DNA: TGTGCCAGCAGCGTTACTATCCCTTACACTGAAGCTTTCTTT.

The chain joins TRBV18 to TRBJ2-3; TRBD1 aligns across 7 bases. The CDR3 totals 16 residues. V shed 2 bases, J shed 4 bases, and the junction held 9 bases outside the gene matches. Germline-derived CDR1 and CDR2 are KGHSH and LQKENI. The CDR3 region has the DNA TGTGCCAGCTCACCAAACCGCGACAGGGCCGCAGATACGCAGTATTTT. Amino acid sequence: CASSPNRDRAADTQYF.

This chain links TRBV10-3 with TRBJ2-3, with no clear D. The V end was cut by 11 bases, the J end by 5 bases, with 11 bases between. Germline V gene sequence: CDR1 ENHRY, CDR2 SYGVKD. CDR3 length: 11 residues. CDR3 region: CAVRSEDTQYF. The CDR3 DNA follows: TGTGCCGTCCGGTCCGAAGATACGCAGTATTTT.

This chain uses TRBV7-2 with TRBJ1-1; possible D gene TRBD1, 5 bases. The CDR3 has 14 amino acids. Germline-derived CDR1 and CDR2 are SGHTA and FQGNSA. Trimming left V 3 bases short and J 7 bases short, with 15 bases between. The DNA of the CDR3 is TGTGCCAGCAGCTTGAACCGGGGGGTCTTTGAAGCTTTCTTT. Protein: CASSLNRGVFEAFF.